Sequencing of this T cell receptor beta chain was carried out in a study of OX40 agonist ivuxolimab in advanced cancers. Study-wide context: Hepatocellular carcinoma, melanoma, renal cell or head and neck cancer occurred in dose-escalation patients.

After removal of 10 bases from V and 2 bases from J, the junction contained 4 bases not matched to a gene. Germline CDR1 and CDR2: LNHDA and SQIVND (reference sequence). This CDR3 comprises 12 residues. Measured with immunoSEQ multiplex PCR; TCRdb has only the in-frame clones, and not every one. The sample has approximately 91,000 clones; around 90% are singletons. This chain links TRBV19 with TRBJ1-2; 7 positions match TRBD1. The starting material was CD4+ or CD8+ T cells sorted from blood, obtained in a trial of the OX40 agonist ivuxolimab. The sequence derives from an adult with an advanced solid tumor such as melanoma, head and neck, liver or kidney cancer. DNA of the CDR3: TGTGCCACTCGGGACAGCAACTATGGCTACACCTTC. Encoded protein: CATRDSNYGYTF.